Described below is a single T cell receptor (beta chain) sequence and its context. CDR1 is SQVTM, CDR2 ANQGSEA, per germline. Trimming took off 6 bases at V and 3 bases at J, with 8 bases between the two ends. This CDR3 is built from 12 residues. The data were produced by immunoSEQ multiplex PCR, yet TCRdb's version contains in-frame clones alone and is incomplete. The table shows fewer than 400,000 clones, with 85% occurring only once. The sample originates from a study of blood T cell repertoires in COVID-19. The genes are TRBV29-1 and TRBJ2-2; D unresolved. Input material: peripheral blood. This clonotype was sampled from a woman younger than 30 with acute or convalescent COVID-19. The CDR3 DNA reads TGCAGCGTAGTACGGGACACCGGGGAGCTGTTTTTT. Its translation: CSVVRDTGELFF.